The next 29 T cell receptor beta chains were all read from a single sample in a study of vaccination and CD4 T cells after COVID-19. With the Oncomine TCR Beta short-read assay, DNA from cultured CD4+ T cells was sequenced. TCRdb reanalysed the PCR reads using MiXCR and keeps one entry per CDR3 protein. This sample carries 20,000 to 25,000 distinct CDR3 sequences, 40% to 45% of them seen once, and the ten largest clones take about an eighth. Their antigens are not known. Stated treatment: roughly 10-day PBMC culture with coronavirus spike peptide pools or control peptides (ViraFEST assay). Sequences were obtained from CD4+ T cells from blood, cultured in vitro. Receptors originate from a human donor who had recovered from COVID-19.

The chain uses TRBV6-1 and TRBJ2-2, with TRBD1 as a possible D gene (6 bases). Germline CDR1 and CDR2: MNHNS and SASEGT. With 6 bases removed from V and 6 bases from J, the gap between germline ends came to 20 bases. The CDR3 runs 16 residues. The CDR3 is CASRADRPFGAGELFF. Here the CDR3 DNA reads TGTGCCAGCAGGGCTGACAGGCCGTTCGGGGCCGGGGAGCTGTTTTTT.

The rearrangement uses TRBV20-1 and TRBJ2-3, with 7 nucleotides matching TRBD2. Germline trimming cut 3 bases from V and 4 bases from J; bases unmatched to any gene: 10. Germline V gene lookup returns CDR1 DFQATT and CDR2 SNEGSKA (reference sequence). The CDR3 totals 15 residues. The CDR3 DNA follows: TGCAGTGCTAGGGAGACTAGCAGGGTCGCAGATACGCAGTATTTT. This encodes CSARETSRVADTQYF.

The chain joins TRBV18 to TRBJ1-2; 8 nucleotides line up with TRBD1. CDR1 is KGHSH, CDR2 LQKENI, per germline. V lost 4 bases and J lost 4; bases outside the gene matches: 5. This CDR3 has 14 residues. The CDR3 is CASSLDRVTYGYTF. For the CDR3, the DNA is TGTGCCAGCTCACTGGACAGGGTGACCTATGGCTACACCTTC.

The V gene is TRBV20-1, the J gene TRBJ2-1, with a tentative D call TRBD2 (5 bases). The V end was cut by 8 bases, the J end by 7 bases, with 12 bases between. CDR3 size: 11 residues. Looked up from germline, CDR1 is DFQATT and CDR2 is SNEGSKA (reference sequence). CDR3 sequence: CSPTSGNEQFF. CDR3 coding DNA: TGCAGTCCTACCTCGGGGAATGAGCAGTTCTTC.

This clonotype was picked up a small number of times. The chain joins TRBV18 to TRBJ1-2, with a possible D match to TRBD1 (6 bases). V was pared by 2 bases and J by 4 bases, with 11 bases between. Germline values: CDR1 KGHSH, CDR2 LQKENI. CDR3 length: 14 amino acids. In DNA, the CDR3 is TGTGCCAGCTCACCAGGGGGCAACAGCTATGGCTACACCTTC. Translation gives CASSPGGNSYGYTF.

V and J are TRBV7-9 and TRBJ2-5; no clear D gene. There are 14 residues in the CDR3. Germline V gives CDR1 SEHNR, CDR2 FQNEAQ (reference sequence). V was shortened by 2 bases and J by 2 bases, with 9 bases between the two germline ends. The CDR3 spells CASSLLILQETQYF. CDR3 DNA sequence: TGTGCCAGCAGCTTATTGATCTTGCAAGAGACCCAGTACTTC.

This clonotype was found a few times. The CDR3 sequence is CASSPLGGDGYTF. CDR3 bases: TGTGCCAGCAGTCCCCTCGGGGGTGATGGCTACACCTTC. This chain uses TRBV12-3 or TRBV12-4 with TRBJ1-2, with D maybe TRBD1 (5 bases). V lost 5 bases and J 6 bases, leaving 13 bases between the germline ends. The CDR3 has 13 residues.

This clonotype is labeled medium-sized. The V call is TRBV7-3, the J call TRBJ1-1; D ambiguous. Germline V gives CDR1 SGHTA, CDR2 FQGTGA. V lost 4 bases and J lost 2, with 8 bases in between. The CDR3 sequence is 13 residues long. The CDR3 is CASSSGPNTEAFF. Written as DNA, the CDR3 is TGTGCCAGCAGCTCTGGACCAAACACTGAAGCTTTCTTT. The entire variable domain, with the rest obtained from reference TRBV7-3 and TRBJ1-1, is as follows: GAGVSQTPSNKVTEKGKYVELRCDPISGHTALYWYRQSLGQGPEFLIYFQGTGAADDSGLPNDRFFAVRPEGSVSTLKIQRTERGDSAVYLCASSSGPNTEAFFGQGTRLTVV.

This chain uses TRBV20-1 with TRBJ2-7; D is perhaps TRBD2 (6 bases). V lost 2 bases, J lost 6 bases, and 23 bases lay in between. The length of the CDR3 is 16 residues. Germline assignment: CDR1 DFQATT and CDR2 SNEGSKA (reference sequence). This CDR3 reads CSARPASGDARREQYF. The CDR3 DNA is TGCAGTGCTAGACCTGCTTCGGGGGACGCCAGACGCGAGCAGTACTTC.

This chain connects TRBV18 to TRBJ1-2, with a tentative D call TRBD1 (5 bases). The germline V gene has CDR1 KGHSH and CDR2 LQKENI. The CDR3 extends over 13 amino acids. V lost 5 bases, J lost 2 bases, and 9 bases lay in between. The CDR3 DNA is TGTGCCAGCTCAAAAGGGGCGAACTATGGCTACACCTTC. It codes for CASSKGANYGYTF.

In this sample, this clonotype turned up a few times. The chain employs TRBV25-1 and TRBJ2-3, with D perhaps matching TRBD1 (6 bases). This CDR3 has 14 amino acids. The V end lost 7 bases, the J end lost 3 bases, and 14 bases lay between the germline ends. CDR1 and CDR2 (germline): MGHDK, SYGVNS. CDR3 in amino acids: CASMWQGGTDTQYF. The CDR3 bases are TGTGCCAGCATGTGGCAAGGGGGTACAGATACGCAGTATTTT.

This clonotype was detected only a few times. CDR3 in amino acids: CASRNSGTAYEQYF. The CDR3 nucleotides read TGTGCCAGCAGAAACTCCGGGACAGCTTACGAGCAGTACTTC. This chain connects TRBV6-1 to TRBJ2-7; 7 positions agree with TRBD1. This CDR3 has 14 residues. V lost 6 bases, J lost 4 bases, and 9 bases stayed unmatched. Per the germline V gene, CDR1 is MNHNS and CDR2 is SASEGT.

The chain carries TRBV2 and TRBJ1-5; no reliable D call. Germline lookup yields CDR1 SNHLY and CDR2 FYNNEI. The CDR3 loop spans 12 amino acids. The V end lost 6 bases, the J end lost 0 bases, and 3 bases lay between the germline ends. The CDR3 loop is CASRDSNQPQHF. CDR3 sequence (DNA): TGTGCCAGCAGAGATAGCAATCAGCCCCAGCATTTT.

This chain uses TRBV4-1 with TRBJ2-7; 10 bases line up with TRBD1. This CDR3 region has 16 residues. Trimming at V came to 6 bases and at J to 2 bases, leaving 10 bases not matched to a gene. CDR1 is MGHRA and CDR2 is YSYEKL in the germline V gene. In nucleotides, the CDR3 is TGCGCCAGCAGTCACCCCCCGGGACAGGGGACCTACGAGCAGTACTTC. Its protein is CASSHPPGQGTYEQYF.

The chain recombines TRBV20-1 with TRBJ2-7, with D tentatively TRBD2 (6 bases). This CDR3 contains 13 residues. The V gene's germline CDR1 is DFQATT and CDR2 SNEGSKA (reference sequence). Trimming shortened V by 3 bases and J by 5 bases, and 14 bases separated the two germline ends. The chain's CDR3 is CSASKEGRNEQYF. DNA of the CDR3: TGCAGTGCTAGTAAGGAGGGCCGGAACGAGCAGTACTTC.

This clonotype was recorded once. V and J are TRBV7-2 and TRBJ2-3; D unresolved. The CDR3 extends over 11 amino acids. The V end lost 4 bases, the J end lost 7 bases, and 6 bases lay between the germline ends. Germline CDR1 and CDR2: SGHTA and FQGNSA. The chain's CDR3 is CASSSWYTQYF. The CDR3 nucleotides read TGTGCCAGCAGCTCTTGGTATACGCAGTATTTT. Together with reference TRBV7-2 and TRBJ2-3, the CDR3 gives the full variable domain: GAGVSQSPSNKVTEKGKDVELRCDPISGHTALYWYRQSLGQGLEFLIYFQGNSAPDKSGLPSDRFSAERTGGSVSTLTIQRTQQEDSAVYLCASSSWYTQYFGPGTRLTVL.

This clonotype was seen once. The CDR3 DNA is TGTGCCAGCAGTGCGTCAAACAGGGGCCCAAGATGGCAGTACTTC. The encoded protein is CASSASNRGPRWQYF. The chain has TRBV27 and TRBJ2-7; 7 nucleotides line up with TRBD1. CDR1 is MNHEY, CDR2 SMNVEV, per germline (reference sequence). V lost 5 bases and J lost 9; bases outside the gene matches: 16. The CDR3 consists of 15 residues.

V is TRBV7-2 and J is TRBJ2-2; unclear D gene. Trimming pared 3 bases from V and 4 bases from J, leaving 0 bases between. CDR3 size: 11 residues. CDR1 is SGHTA and CDR2 is FQGNSA in the germline V gene. CDR3 coding DNA: TGTGCCAGCAGCTTCACCGGGGAGCTGTTTTTT. The encoded protein is CASSFTGELFF.

The chain has TRBV2 and TRBJ2-3; 9 nucleotides match TRBD2. The CDR3 is made up of 14 amino acids. J was trimmed by 7 bases and V by 4 bases; bases with no gene match: 6. Germline V gives CDR1 SNHLY, CDR2 FYNNEI. CDR3 nucleotides: TGTGCCAGCAGTGTAGTAGCGGGGGATTATACGCAGTATTTT. Translating it yields CASSVVAGDYTQYF.

The V and J genes are TRBV6-4 and TRBJ2-1; D is perhaps TRBD2 (5 bases). V lost 0 bases and J 0 bases, leaving 15 bases between the germline ends. This CDR3 contains 18 residues. CDR1 and CDR2 from the germline V gene are MRHNA and SNTAGT. The chain's CDR3 is CASSDSTSPGSSYNEQFF. The DNA of the CDR3 is TGTGCCAGCAGTGACTCGACTTCTCCGGGAAGCTCCTACAATGAGCAGTTCTTC.

The chain uses TRBV2 and TRBJ1-4; D is uncertain. CDR3 length equals 14 residues. V was trimmed by 6 bases and J by 0 bases, leaving 8 bases between them. The V gene's germline CDR1 is SNHLY and CDR2 FYNNEI. DNA of the CDR3: TGTGCCAGCAGACAGCTAGCAACTAATGAAAAACTGTTTTTT. Encoded protein: CASRQLATNEKLFF.

Note on this clonotype: The junction departs from germline at one end; a sequencing error may be responsible. The rearrangement uses TRBV6-2 or TRBV6-3 and TRBJ2-1, with D maybe TRBD2 (5 bases). This CDR3 contains 12 residues. Germline assignment: CDR1 MNHEY and CDR2 SVGEGT. This CDR3 reads CASSYGNGVGVF. The CDR3 DNA reads as TGTGCCAGCAGTTACGGGAACGGGGTCGGTGTCTTC.

This clonotype came up a few times. The chain carries TRBV28 and TRBJ2-7; 12 nucleotides align to TRBD2. This CDR3 contains 15 residues. From germline, CDR1 is MDHEN and CDR2 SYDVKM. V shed 3 bases and J 2 bases; nucleotides not matched to a gene: 2. The CDR3 sequence is CASSFASGRAYEQYF. CDR3 bases: TGTGCCAGCAGTTTTGCTAGCGGGAGGGCCTACGAGCAGTACTTC.

The CDR3 DNA is TGTGCCACCAGTGCTCGGGACAGGGGGGTCAATGAGCAGTTCTTC. This encodes CATSARDRGVNEQFF. The chain combines TRBV24-1 with TRBJ2-1, with 11 bases identical to TRBD1. The CDR3 has 15 amino acids. Germline V gives CDR1 KGHDR, CDR2 SFDVKD. The junction had 5 bases not matched to a gene; V was cut back by 5 bases and J by 6 bases.

The chain recombines TRBV5-1 with TRBJ2-6; D is perhaps TRBD1 (5 bases). The germline V gene has CDR1 SGHRS and CDR2 YFSETQ. This CDR3 is 17 amino acids long. Trimming stripped 2 bases from V and 1 base from J, with 13 bases between. This chain's CDR3 is CASSLIQGGSGANVLTF. The CDR3 DNA sequence: TGCGCCAGCAGCTTAATTCAGGGCGGATCTGGGGCCAACGTCCTGACTTTC.

This clonotype showed up just a few times. The chain uses TRBV6-5 and TRBJ1-6; D uncertain. Trimming stripped 2 bases from V and 2 bases from J, with 10 bases between. This CDR3 is 16 amino acids long. Germline V gene data show CDR1 as MNHEY and CDR2 as SVGAGI. The CDR3 bases are TGTGCCAGCAGTTACGGAGGCAGCCCCTATAATTCACCCCTCCACTTT. Encoded protein: CASSYGGSPYNSPLHF.

This chain links TRBV7-9 with TRBJ2-1; D call uncertain. The germline V gene has CDR1 SEHNR and CDR2 FQNEAQ (reference sequence). The germline V and J ends were trimmed by 3 bases and 3 bases, with 12 bases remaining between them. The CDR3 contains 15 residues. CDR3 loop: CASSLQSVDYNEQFF. The CDR3 DNA reads as TGTGCCAGCAGCTTGCAGTCTGTGGACTACAATGAGCAGTTCTTC.

This clonotype was seen a few times. The chain is built from TRBV2 and TRBJ1-1, with D tentatively TRBD1 (5 bases). Germline lookup yields CDR1 SNHLY and CDR2 FYNNEI. Trimming took 3 bases from V and 0 from J, leaving 17 bases between them. The CDR3 consists of 17 residues. The CDR3 region has the DNA TGTGCCAGCAGTGAGAGGGAATGGGGCAGCATGAACACTGAAGCTTTCTTT. Translated: CASSEREWGSMNTEAFF. Drawing the rest from reference TRBV2 and TRBJ1-1, the complete variable domain is EPEVTQTPSHQVTQMGQEVILRCVPISNHLYFYWYRQILGQKVEFLVSFYNNEISEKSEIFDDQFSVERPDGSNFTLKIRSTKLEDSAMYFCASSEREWGSMNTEAFFGQGTRLTVV.

In this sample, this clonotype turned up a few times. The CDR3: CASSKGDRVCDGDSPLHF. CDR3 coding DNA: TGTGCCAGCAGCAAAGGGGACAGGGTGTGTGATGGAGATTCACCCCTCCACTTT. V and J are TRBV21-1 and TRBJ1-6; the table's D call of TRBD1 was not tested on the DNA. TRBV21-1 is a pseudogene locus. This CDR3 has 18 residues.